Each of the 4 T cell receptor beta chains below was sequenced from the same sample in a study of blood T cells in healthy people across ages. The second PCR ran about 7 to 12 cycles with a sample-barcoded 5' primer and J-beta primers. TCRdb independently ran MiXCR on the 5' RACE reads; one entry per CDR3 protein. Here the sample spans 1.2 million to 1.5 million distinct CDR3 sequences, 42% being singletons. Sequencing used blood. Source of these receptors: a woman under 30 in good health.

This chain uses TRBV7-2 with TRBJ2-1, with TRBD2 as a possible D gene (5 bases). The CDR3 contains 16 residues. The germline gives CDR1 SGHTA, CDR2 FQGNSA. Trimming took 5 bases from V and 1 from J, leaving 15 bases between them. As DNA, the CDR3 is TGTGCCAGCAGCCCCCCTTTGGGGAGATCCTACAATGAGCAGTTCTTC. It yields the protein CASSPPLGRSYNEQFF. Using reference TRBV7-2 and TRBJ2-1 for the parts outside the CDR3, the full variable domain is GAGVSQSPSNKVTEKGKDVELRCDPISGHTALYWYRQSLGQGLEFLIYFQGNSAPDKSGLPSDRFSAERTGGSVSTLTIQRTQQEDSAVYLCASSPPLGRSYNEQFFGPGTRLTVL.

A few counts support this clonotype. The rearrangement links TRBV6-2 or TRBV6-3 to TRBJ2-5, with D tentatively TRBD1 or TRBD2 (5 bases each). The length of the CDR3 is 17 residues. CDR1 is MNHEY, CDR2 SVGEGT, per germline. The ends were cut back, 7 bases at V and 4 bases at J, with 25 bases in the middle. The CDR3 loop is CASTIGAVRGITETQYF. The CDR3 DNA reads as TGTGCCAGCACCATCGGGGCTGTTCGTGGGATAACAGAGACCCAGTACTTC.

The chain has TRBV12-5 and TRBJ2-5; 8 bases match TRBD2. The CDR3 has 17 residues. CDR1 LGHNT and CDR2 FRNRAP come from the germline V gene. V was clipped by 6 bases and J by 0 bases; unmatched bases: 12. The CDR3 sequence is CASGSEREPKYQETQYF. CDR3 nucleotides: TGTGCTAGTGGCTCGGAGCGGGAGCCAAAGTACCAAGAGACCCAGTACTTC.

V is TRBV7-6 and J is TRBJ2-5; weak D call: TRBD1 (6 bases). CDR3 length: 13 residues. Looked up from germline, CDR1 is SGHVS and CDR2 is FNYEAQ. Trimming stripped 3 bases from V and 4 bases from J, with 9 bases between. The CDR3 nucleotides are TGTGCCAGCAGCTTCGGCAGGGGAGAGACCCAGTACTTC. It codes for CASSFGRGETQYF.